The clone carrying this T cell receptor beta chain has more than one count but fewer than ten. No antigen is known for it. Profiled with immunoSEQ multiplex PCR; TCRdb holds only in-frame clones, not every one. The data show about 350,000 clones, with approximately 90% seen just once and 5% held by the top ten. The sample originates from a study of Ad26.COV2.S vaccination and SARS-CoV-2 variants. Study in general: The COV1001 Ad26.COV2.S trial arm included the donor. Whole-study findings and limits: Breadth of non-spike TCRs did not differ between vaccinees and placebo recipients. Spike-specific TCR breadth was greater in vaccine than placebo recipients. The TCR breadth and depth analyses may have produced an underestimate of total T cell responses.

Treatment: roughly 18 received Ad26.COV2.S at low or high dose, single or two shots; a few received placebo; per-sample allocation not given. Sampling occurred on day 63 after the first vaccine or placebo injection. The length of the CDR3 is 15 residues. Germline values: CDR1 MNHEY, CDR2 SVGAGI. V lost 0 bases to trimming and J lost 0 bases, with 5 bases between them. The chain is built from TRBV6-5 and TRBJ2-2, with D unclear. The receptor comes from a person between 18 and 65 years old who received the Ad26.COV2.S COVID-19 vaccine or a placebo. The sequencing used peripheral blood, collected in a trial of Ad26.COV2.S vaccine versus placebo. The CDR3, as DNA: TGTGCCAGCAGTTACTCGATGCCGAACACCGGGGAGCTGTTTTTT. Its protein is CASSYSMPNTGELFF.